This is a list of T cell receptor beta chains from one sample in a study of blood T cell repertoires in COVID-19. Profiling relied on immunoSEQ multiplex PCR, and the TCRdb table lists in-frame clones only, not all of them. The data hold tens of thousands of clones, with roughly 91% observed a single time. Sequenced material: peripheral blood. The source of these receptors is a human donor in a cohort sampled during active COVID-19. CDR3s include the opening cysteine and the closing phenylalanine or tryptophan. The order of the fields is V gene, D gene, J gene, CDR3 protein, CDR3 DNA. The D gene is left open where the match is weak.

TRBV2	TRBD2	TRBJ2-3	CASSETSGSTDTQYF	TGTGCCAGCAGTGAAACTAGCGGGAGCACAGATACGCAGTATTTT
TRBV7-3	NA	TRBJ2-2	CASSPTSSNTGELFF	TGTGCCAGCAGCCCTACTAGTTCAAACACCGGGGAGCTGTTTTTT
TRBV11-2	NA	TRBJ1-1	CASNKAGLGVGAFF	TGTGCCAGCAACAAGGCAGGCCTAGGGGTAGGGGCTTTCTTT
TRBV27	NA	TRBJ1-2	CASSTGRVSYGYTF	TGTGCCAGCAGTACGGGCAGGGTTAGCTATGGCTACACCTTC
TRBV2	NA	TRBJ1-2	CASNERSSQSGSTF	TGTGCCAGCAACGAAAGAAGCAGCCAGTCGGGAAGCACCTTC
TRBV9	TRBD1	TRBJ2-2	CASSVNRGNTGELFF	TGTGCCAGCAGCGTGAACAGGGGGAACACCGGGGAGCTGTTTTTT
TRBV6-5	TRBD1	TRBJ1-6	CASSRTGNNSPLHF	TGTGCCAGCAGCCGGACAGGAAATAATTCACCCCTCCACTTT
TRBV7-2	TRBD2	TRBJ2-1	CASSLDGRTRNEQFF	TGTGCCAGCAGCTTAGACGGGAGGACTAGGAATGAGCAGTTCTTC
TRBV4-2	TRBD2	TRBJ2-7	CASSQPSGSQNEQYF	TGTGCCAGCAGCCAACCTAGCGGGAGCCAAAACGAGCAGTACTTC
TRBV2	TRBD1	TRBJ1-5	CASSGQGLHSNQPQHF	TGTGCCAGCAGTGGACAGGGGCTTCATAGCAATCAGCCCCAGCATTTT
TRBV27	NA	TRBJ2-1	CASRWGGYNEQFF	TGTGCCAGCAGGTGGGGCGGATACAATGAGCAGTTCTTC
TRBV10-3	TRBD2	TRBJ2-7	CAISELAGEEQYF	TGTGCCATCAGTGAGCTAGCGGGGGAAGAGCAGTACTTC
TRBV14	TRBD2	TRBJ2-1	CASSPLAGGGNEQFF	TGTGCCAGCAGCCCTCTAGCGGGAGGGGGCAATGAGCAGTTCTTC